This T cell receptor beta chain was captured in a study of patients and donors after allogeneic stem cell transplantation (dated by TCRdb to 2020 to 2021). Sequences LNHDA (CDR1) and SQIVND (CDR2) are obtained from the germline V gene (reference sequence). The CDR3 goes from the cysteine to the phenylalanine over 12 residues. Of the read, only the CDR3 DNA is kept; its 36 bases are in frame from base 1. V sheds 1 base and J sheds 5 bases, leaving 3 bases between their ends. This clonotype was counted between two and nine times. Its target antigen remains unknown. One base away there is no much larger clone; base qualities are not given. Preparation of the library involved RT-PCR. Sequencing instrument: NextSeq 550. TCRdb applied fastp at Q25 and MiXCR to the public reads, then kept only in-frame beta chains. Each CDR3 protein gets just one entry, which takes the most common genes and DNA from the rows behind it. This sample has more than 850,000 distinct CDR3 sequences in its table, and more than 15% of those were observed once. The biggest ten clones account for 6% of the sample.

The sample consisted of blood, either unsorted or a sorted T cell fraction (not recorded which). This chain is built from TRBV19 and TRBJ2-4, with no confident D gene call. The TCR comes from a human donor who was either an allogeneic HSCT recipient or a stem cell or donor lymphocyte infusion donor (not recorded which). It is not recorded whose cells these are; they may come from a transplant donor. The CDR3 sequence is CASSIVENIQYF. The nucleotide sequence reads as follows: TGTGCCAGTAGTATAGTGGAAAACATTCAGTACTTC.